This T cell receptor beta chain was sequenced for a study of T-cell memory formation after mild COVID-19. MiXCR was run by TCRdb on the 5' RACE reads, yielding one entry per CDR3 protein. The table lists roughly 550,000 distinct CDR3 sequences, about 20% of them singletons. Germline CDR1 is SGHTA and CDR2 is FQGTGA. The CDR3 runs 18 residues. The V segment lost 5 bases and the J segment 1 base; nucleotides outside the gene matches: 7. Input material: PBMCs or a T cell subset sorted from them (not recorded which). The chain employs TRBV7-3 and TRBJ2-3; 15 bases are shared with TRBD2. This TCR came from an adult woman who had mild COVID-19 (a few samples of this study predate the infection). Cell type and time point are not known. As DNA, the CDR3 is TGTGCCAGCAGCCCCGGACTAGCGGGGGGGTTTGGCACAGATACGCAGTATTTT. Amino acid sequence: CASSPGLAGGFGTDTQYF.